The sample holds many counts of the clone carrying this T cell receptor (beta chain). TCRdb ran MiXCR on the RT-PCR reads and lists one entry per CDR3 protein. The profile shows almost 700,000 distinct CDR3 sequences, 13% to 15% of them singletons. Germline V gives CDR1 DFQATT, CDR2 SNEGSKA (reference sequence). This CDR3 comprises 12 residues. The germline V and J ends were trimmed by 3 bases and 5 bases, with 11 bases remaining between them. What was sequenced was memory CD4+ T cells from blood. The rearrangement links TRBV20-1 to TRBJ2-7; D may be TRBD1 (5 bases). The sequence came from a female donor in good health, serving as a healthy control. The chain's CDR3 is CSARGRVDEQYF. The CDR3 DNA is TGCAGTGCTAGGGGCAGGGTCGACGAGCAGTACTTC.